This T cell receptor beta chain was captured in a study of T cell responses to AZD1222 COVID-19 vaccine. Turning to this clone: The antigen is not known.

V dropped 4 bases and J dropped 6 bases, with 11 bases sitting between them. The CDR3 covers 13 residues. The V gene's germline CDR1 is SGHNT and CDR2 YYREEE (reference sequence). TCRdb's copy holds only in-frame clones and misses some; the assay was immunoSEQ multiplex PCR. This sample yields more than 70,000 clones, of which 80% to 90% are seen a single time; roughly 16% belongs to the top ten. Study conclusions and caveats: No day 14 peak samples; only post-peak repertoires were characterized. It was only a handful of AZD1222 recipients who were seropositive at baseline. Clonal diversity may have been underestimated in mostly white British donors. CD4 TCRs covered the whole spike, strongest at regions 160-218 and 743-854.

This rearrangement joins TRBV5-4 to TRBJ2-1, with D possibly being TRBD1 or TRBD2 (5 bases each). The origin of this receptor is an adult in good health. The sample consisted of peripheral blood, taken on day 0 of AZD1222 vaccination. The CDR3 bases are TGTGCCAGCAGCCACCAGGGAGTCAATGAGCAGTTCTTC. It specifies CASSHQGVNEQFF.